This paragraph covers one TCR beta chain sequence. Germline V lookup: CDR1 WNHNN, CDR2 SYGVQD (reference sequence). Trimming removed 5 bases from V and 2 bases from J, with 3 bases in between. The CDR3 is 12 residues long. These data originate in a study of T cell changes during pregnancy in multiple sclerosis. Clones were read by immunoSEQ multiplex PCR, and TCRdb kept only the in-frame ones, dropping some. The table has about 70,000 clones, 91% seen once. V and J are TRBV10-1 and TRBJ2-2; D not certain. This sequence was found in a female donor with multiple sclerosis, enrolled in a pregnancy study. This material consisted of peripheral blood, taken in the first trimester of pregnancy. The CDR3, as DNA: TGCGCCAGCAGTCATAACACCGGGGAGCTGTTTTTT. Translated, it gives CASSHNTGELFF.